These 21 T cell receptor beta chains were sequenced from one sample in a study of Ad26.COV2.S vaccination and SARS-CoV-2 variants. Indicated treatment: about 20 received Ad26.COV2.S at low or high dose, single or two shots; several received placebo; per-sample allocation not given. Sampling occurred on day 63 after the first vaccine or placebo injection. Profiled with immunoSEQ multiplex PCR; TCRdb holds only in-frame clones, not every one. Found here are 350,000 to 450,000 clones, 89% of them singletons; the top ten hold around 1.8%. Source: peripheral blood, taken in a trial of Ad26.COV2.S vaccine versus placebo. These TCRs come from a person between 18 and 65 years old who received the Ad26.COV2.S COVID-19 vaccine or a placebo.

V gene TRBV15 combines with J gene TRBJ2-7; weak D call: TRBD1 (6 bases). The CDR3 length is 14 residues. V shed 3 bases and J shed 3 bases, with 12 bases lying between them. Germline CDR1 reads LNHNV; CDR2 reads YYDKDF (reference sequence). In DNA, the CDR3 is TGTGCCACCAGCAGGGAGAGCAGGGGCTACGAGCAGTACTTC. Residues: CATSRESRGYEQYF. The entire variable domain, with the rest obtained from reference TRBV15 and TRBJ2-7, is as follows: DAMVIQNPRYQVTQFGKPVTLSCSQTLNHNVMYWYQQKSSQAPKLLFHYYDKDFNNEADTPDNFQSRRPNTSFCFLDIRSPGLGDTAMYLCATSRESRGYEQYFGPGTRLTVT.

This clone was observed once. Distinct nucleotide sequences in the sample also encode this CDR3. DNA for the CDR3: TGCGCCAGCAGCCTTACCGGGACCGGCAATGAAAAACTGTTTTTT. Its translation is CASSLTGTGNEKLFF. The chain combines TRBV5-1 with TRBJ1-4; TRBD1 is a possible D gene (5 bases). Trimming took off 4 bases at V and 5 bases at J, with 15 bases between the two ends. Per germline, CDR1 SGHRS and CDR2 YFSETQ. There are 15 residues in the CDR3.

The V gene is TRBV7-6, the J gene TRBJ2-2; D is possibly TRBD1 (5 bases). This CDR3 has 16 residues. CDR1 SGHVS and CDR2 FNYEAQ come from the germline V gene. Trimming took off 1 base at V and 3 bases at J, with 12 bases between the two ends. The CDR3 here is CASSLGAQADTGELFF. The CDR3 DNA reads TGTGCCAGCAGCTTAGGGGCACAGGCGGACACCGGGGAGCTGTTTTTT.

The chain uses TRBV5-4 and TRBJ2-1; the match to TRBD2 covers 12 bases. Germline CDR1 is SGHNT and CDR2 is YYREEE (reference sequence). The length of the CDR3 is 18 residues. The V gene end was trimmed by 1 base and the J gene end by 4 bases; junction bases not matched to a gene: 9. CDR3 sequence reads: CASSLNPPGLAGYNEQFF. The CDR3 bases are TGTGCCAGCAGCTTGAACCCACCCGGACTAGCGGGGTACAATGAGCAGTTCTTC.

The rearrangement uses TRBV5-6 and TRBJ1-2; D call uncertain. The V and J ends lost 0 bases and 3 bases respectively, with 15 bases between them. CDR3 length: 16 residues. The germline gives CDR1 SGHDT, CDR2 YYEEEE. DNA of the CDR3: TGTGCCAGCAGCTTGGGAGCGCCAGGCAGCCACTATGGCTACACCTTC. Residues: CASSLGAPGSHYGYTF. Using reference TRBV5-6 and TRBJ1-2 for the parts outside the CDR3, the full variable domain is DAGVTQSPTHLIKTRGQQVTLRCSPKSGHDTVSWYQQALGQGPQFIFQYYEEEERQRGNFPDRFSGHQFPNYSSELNVNALLLGDSALYLCASSLGAPGSHYGYTFGSGTRLTVV.

V gene TRBV12-3 or TRBV12-4 combines with J gene TRBJ2-7, with 9 bases identical to TRBD1. This CDR3 has 13 residues. J was trimmed by 7 bases and V by 8 bases; bases with no gene match: 9. CDR3 region: CASAQDRGVEQYF. CDR3 bases: TGTGCCAGCGCCCAAGACAGGGGGGTTGAGCAGTACTTC.

The chain combines TRBV2 with TRBJ2-1, with 7 bases that match TRBD1. Per the germline V gene, CDR1 is SNHLY and CDR2 is FYNNEI. This CDR3 has 13 residues. CDR3 in DNA: TGTGCTACCTGGGACAGCGATCTCAATGAGCAGTTCTTC. Amino acid sequence: CATWDSDLNEQFF.

The chain combines TRBV12-3 or TRBV12-4 with TRBJ1-6; no clear D gene. The V end lost 2 bases, the J end lost 9 bases, and 8 bases lay between the germline ends. This CDR3 contains 13 residues. This chain's CDR3 is CASSLRDFSPLHF. The CDR3 DNA is TGTGCCAGCAGTTTACGAGACTTTTCACCCCTCCACTTT.

The rearrangement joins TRBV6-4 to TRBJ1-5; TRBD1 matches at 7 bases. In germline, CDR1 is MRHNA, CDR2 SNTAGT. CDR3 length: 15 amino acids. V gave up 8 bases and J gave up 2 bases; unmatched junction bases: 9. CDR3 sequence (DNA): TGTGCCAGCTCCCCCGGGACAGAAGGCAATCAGCCCCAGCATTTT. It is translated as CASSPGTEGNQPQHF.

The V and J genes are TRBV7-2 and TRBJ2-7, with D possibly being TRBD1 or TRBD2 (5 bases each). From germline, CDR1 is SGHTA and CDR2 FQGNSA. Trimming shortened V by 5 bases and J by 0 bases, and 14 bases separated the two germline ends. CDR3 length equals 15 residues. CDR3 nucleotide sequence: TGTGCCAGCAGCCCGGGGCAGACCGCCTCCTACGAGCAGTACTTC. This codes for CASSPGQTASYEQYF.

This clone was seen once. This sequence joins TRBV29-1 and TRBJ2-7; 11 nucleotides align to TRBD1. Germline CDR1 and CDR2: SQVTM and ANQGSEA. V shed 5 bases and J 5 bases; nucleotides not matched to a gene: 11. CDR3 length: 15 residues. In nucleotides, the CDR3 is TGCAGCGTTTACCCTGGACAGGGGGCTATGGACGAGCAGTACTTC. Translation gives CSVYPGQGAMDEQYF.

The chain uses TRBV10-3 and TRBJ1-3, with D unclear. Germline CDR1 and CDR2: ENHRY and SYGVKD. The CDR3 is 17 amino acids. V was clipped by 2 bases and J by 0 bases, with 14 bases between them. The CDR3 DNA reads as TGTGCCATCAGTGAGGGAACATTTCAAACCTCTGGAAACACCATATATTTT. It yields the protein CAISEGTFQTSGNTIYF.

V usage is TRBV18 and J usage is TRBJ2-2; the D is unclear. V lost 10 bases, J lost 1 base, and 22 bases lay in between. The CDR3 is made up of 17 amino acids. Germline V CDR1 and CDR2: KGHSH, LQKENI. CDR3 protein: CATSHGQPTMNTGELFF. The CDR3 coding sequence is TGTGCCACTTCACATGGGCAGCCTACAATGAACACCGGGGAGCTGTTTTTT.

The chain couples TRBV5-4 to TRBJ2-1, with TRBD2 identical over 9 bases. With V trimmed by 4 bases and J by 3 bases, 14 bases remained unmatched. The CDR3 totals 18 residues. Germline CDR1 SGHNT, CDR2 YYREEE (reference sequence). DNA of the CDR3: TGTGCCAGCAGCCAGTCTTTACGGCGGGAGGGTCTCTACAATGAGCAGTTCTTC. Translated, it gives CASSQSLRREGLYNEQFF.

This sequence joins TRBV5-6 and TRBJ2-5, with 7 bases aligning to TRBD1. Germline assignment: CDR1 SGHDT and CDR2 YYEEEE. With 0 bases clipped from V and 5 bases from J, the junction kept 4 bases outside the gene matches. This CDR3 contains 14 residues. CDR3 sequence reads: CASSLGDRVETQYF. The CDR3 nucleotides read TGTGCCAGCAGCTTGGGAGACAGGGTTGAGACCCAGTACTTC.

This clone is medium-sized (0.01 to 0.1%) within its sample. The chain joins TRBV6-2 or TRBV6-3 to TRBJ2-7; 12 positions match TRBD2. The ends lost 4 bases at V and 4 bases at J; junction bases unmatched: 5. The germline gives CDR1 MNHEY, CDR2 SVGEGT. This CDR3 is built from 15 residues. The CDR3 DNA reads TGTGCCAGCAGTTCAGCTAGCGGGAGGGCGTACGAGCAGTACTTC. Translating it yields CASSSASGRAYEQYF.

The V and J genes are TRBV5-1 and TRBJ1-6, with D uncertain. The CDR3 covers 13 residues. Trimming pared 0 bases from V and 11 bases from J, leaving 9 bases between. In germline, CDR1 is SGHRS, CDR2 YFSETQ. The CDR3, as DNA: TGCGCCAGCAGCTTGGAAGGGCTCACACCCCTCCACTTT. Its translation: CASSLEGLTPLHF. The full variable domain, completed using reference TRBV5-1 and TRBJ1-6, is KAGVTQTPRYLIKTRGQQVTLSCSPISGHRSVSWYQQTPGQGLQFLFEYFSETQRNKGNFPGRFSGRQFSNSRSEMNVSTLELGDSALYLCASSLEGLTPLHFGNGTRLTVT.

CDR3: CASSQTQHEAFF. CDR3 DNA sequence: TGTGCCAGCAGCCAAACACAGCATGAAGCTTTCTTT. The chain couples TRBV3-1 (or the pseudogene TRBV3-2) to TRBJ1-1; no firm D call. V was pared by 2 bases and J by 7 bases, with 8 bases between. The CDR3 totals 12 residues. CDR1 LGHDT and CDR2 YNNKEL come from the germline V gene (reference sequence).

The rearrangement links TRBV9 to TRBJ1-3; 7 bases match TRBD1. Germline V gene data show CDR1 as SGDLS and CDR2 as YYNGEE. This CDR3 comprises 15 residues. Losses at the gene ends were 3 bases for V and 6 bases for J; bases not matched to a gene: 9. The CDR3 spells CASSAEGGGVNTIYF. The DNA for the CDR3 is TGTGCCAGCAGCGCCGAGGGAGGGGGCGTAAACACCATATATTTT.

The rearrangement uses TRBV3-1 (or the pseudogene TRBV3-2) and TRBJ2-7; tentatively, D is TRBD2 (5 bases). V was clipped by 0 bases and J by 8 bases, with 17 bases between them. Germline V lookup: CDR1 LGHDT, CDR2 YNNKEL (reference sequence). CDR3 size: 15 residues. In nucleotides, the CDR3 is TGTGCCAGCAGCCAAGATTCTGAGGGCAGGTTCAAGCAGTACTTC. It is translated as CASSQDSEGRFKQYF.

This clone was counted between two and nine times. This rearrangement joins TRBV4-1 to TRBJ1-4; D is unresolved. Germline loops: CDR1 MGHRA, CDR2 YSYEKL. The CDR3 has 12 residues. V was cut by 2 bases and J by 8 bases, with 6 bases left in between. This chain's CDR3 is CASSQIGEKLFF. DNA of the CDR3: TGCGCCAGCAGCCAAATAGGGGAAAAACTGTTTTTT.